The clone carrying this TCR beta chain has only a few counts. The sample belongs to a study of T cells in Graves' hyperthyroidism and ophthalmopathy. Authors of the study amplified TCR beta CDR3 regions from RNA transcripts. The HTBI set primed first-round TCR CDR3 RT-PCR. TCRdb re-analysed the multiplex PCR reads in MiXCR, keeping a single row per CDR3 protein. The sample consists of under 750,000 distinct CDR3 sequences, around 19% of them appearing once. The CDR3 runs to 16 residues. Germline V CDR1 and CDR2: SGDLS, YYNGEE. V lost 0 bases, J lost 4 bases, and 16 bases lay in between. The chain is built from TRBV9 and TRBJ2-5; D is perhaps TRBD2 (6 bases). Sample: blood. This TCR came from a woman in her 50s with Graves' hyperthyroidism that later progressed to Graves' ophthalmopathy. The CDR3 region is CASSVGGGGGRETQYF. CDR3 in DNA: TGTGCCAGCAGCGTAGGGGGTGGGGGAGGCCGAGAGACCCAGTACTTC.